This TCR beta chain was captured in a study of blood T cell repertoires in COVID-19. Study as a whole: From T cells, B-cell-depleted T cells, or PBMCs came the material, which was cDNA or gDNA.

Original data processing: Amplification from reference gene primers served as the basis for estimated nucleated cell counts. Measured with immunoSEQ multiplex PCR; TCRdb has only the in-frame clones, and not every one. For V, J and clone size, that table is used; D and trimming come from the DNA. The table has under 300,000 clones, 75% to 95% seen once. CDR1 MRHNA and CDR2 SNTAGT come from the germline V gene. This CDR3 is built from 16 residues. Trimming removed 0 bases from V and 9 bases from J; junction bases left unmatched: 11. Participants, about 18 to 90 years old, spanned about 26 US areas. Recovered Cohort 3 donors showed two negative PCRs, clearance, or symptom resolution.

The TCR comes from a woman aged 18-29 years who had recovered from COVID-19. The V and J genes are TRBV6-4 and TRBJ1-5, with TRBD1 matching 7 bases. The specimen sequenced was PBMCs or T cells enriched from blood (not recorded which). The CDR3 region is CASSDSTGAPERPQHF. CDR3 sequence (DNA): TGTGCCAGCAGTGACTCAACAGGGGCCCCTGAAAGGCCCCAGCATTTT.